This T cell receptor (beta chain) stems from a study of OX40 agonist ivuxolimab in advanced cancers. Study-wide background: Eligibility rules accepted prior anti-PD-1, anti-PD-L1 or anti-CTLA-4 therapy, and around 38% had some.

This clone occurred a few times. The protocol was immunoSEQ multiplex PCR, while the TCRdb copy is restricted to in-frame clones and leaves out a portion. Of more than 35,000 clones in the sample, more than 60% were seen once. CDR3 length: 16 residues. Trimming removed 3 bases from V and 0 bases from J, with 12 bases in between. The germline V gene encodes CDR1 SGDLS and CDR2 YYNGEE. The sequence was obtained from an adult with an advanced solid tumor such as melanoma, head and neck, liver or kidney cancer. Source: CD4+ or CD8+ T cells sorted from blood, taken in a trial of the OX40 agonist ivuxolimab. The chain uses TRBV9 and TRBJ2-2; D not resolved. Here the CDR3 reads CASSGGATPNTGELFF. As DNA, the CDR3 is TGTGCCAGCAGCGGGGGTGCAACCCCGAACACCGGGGAGCTGTTTTTT.